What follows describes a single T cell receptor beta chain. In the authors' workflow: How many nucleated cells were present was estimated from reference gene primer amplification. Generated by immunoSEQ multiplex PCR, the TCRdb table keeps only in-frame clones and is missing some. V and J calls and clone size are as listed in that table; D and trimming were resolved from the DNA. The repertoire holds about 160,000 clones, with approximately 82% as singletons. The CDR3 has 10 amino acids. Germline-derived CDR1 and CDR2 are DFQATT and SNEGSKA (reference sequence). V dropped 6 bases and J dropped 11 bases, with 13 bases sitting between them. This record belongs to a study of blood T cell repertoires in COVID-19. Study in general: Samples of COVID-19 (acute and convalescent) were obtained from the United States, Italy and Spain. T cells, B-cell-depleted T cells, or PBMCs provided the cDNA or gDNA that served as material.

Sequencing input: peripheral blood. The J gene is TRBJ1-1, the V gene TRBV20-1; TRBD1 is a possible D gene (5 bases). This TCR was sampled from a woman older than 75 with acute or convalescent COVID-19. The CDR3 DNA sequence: TGCAGTGCATCGCAGGGCAAGGCTTTCTTT. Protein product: CSASQGKAFF.